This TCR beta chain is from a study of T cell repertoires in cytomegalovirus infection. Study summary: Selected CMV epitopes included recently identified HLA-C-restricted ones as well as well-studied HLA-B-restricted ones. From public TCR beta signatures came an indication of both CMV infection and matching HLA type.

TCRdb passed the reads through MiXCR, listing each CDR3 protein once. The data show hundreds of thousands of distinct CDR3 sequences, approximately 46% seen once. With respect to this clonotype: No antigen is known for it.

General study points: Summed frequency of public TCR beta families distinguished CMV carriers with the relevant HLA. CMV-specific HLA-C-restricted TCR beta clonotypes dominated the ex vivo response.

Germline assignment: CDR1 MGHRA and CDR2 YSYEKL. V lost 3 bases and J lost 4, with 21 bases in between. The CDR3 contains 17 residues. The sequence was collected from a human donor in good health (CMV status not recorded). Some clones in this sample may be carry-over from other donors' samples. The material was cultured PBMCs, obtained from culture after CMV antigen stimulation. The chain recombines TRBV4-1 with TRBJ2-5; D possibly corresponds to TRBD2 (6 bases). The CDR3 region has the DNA TGCGCCAGCAGCCACGTTGCCATAGCGGCGCGGGGAGAGACCCAGTACTTC. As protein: CASSHVAIAARGETQYF.